This paragraph covers one T cell receptor beta chain sequence. This clonotype has only a few counts. Its specific antigen is unknown. The input lacks base qualities; no much larger clone sits a single base away. Looking up the germline V gene (reference sequence) yields CDR1 LNHDA and CDR2 SQIVND. The CDR3 contains 15 residues, cysteine and phenylalanine counted. The CDR3 DNA has 45 bases and is translated from base 1. V and J lose 6 bases and 7 bases, and a span of 22 bases separates them. These data come from a study of T cells of healthy individuals (dated by TCRdb to 2016 to 2019). Libraries were constructed by 5' RACE. This sample was sequenced with an Illumina MiSeq. The raw public reads went through TCRdb reprocessing: fastp at Q25, MiXCR clone calling, in-frame beta chains kept. Each CDR3 protein gets just one entry, which takes the most common genes and DNA from the rows behind it. The sample has around 83,000 distinct CDR3 sequences on record, more than 4.5% of them singletons. The ten biggest clones cover about 7.5% of the sample.

This chain joins TRBV19 to TRBJ2-7, with a tentative D gene TRBD1 over 5 matching bases. The clonotype comes from a female donor in good health. The sequence in DNA is TGTGCCAGTAGAGGGGCTGGTATCCTACGAGCAGAGCAGTACTTC. This encodes CASRGAGILRAEQYF.